This T cell receptor beta chain was obtained from a study of shared clonotypes between healthy human individuals. Details on this clone: Its antigen remains unidentified.

This table comes from immunoSEQ multiplex PCR, and its TCRdb copy is limited to in-frame clones, with some not included. The data show roughly 700,000 clones, with around 67% seen just once and about 1.8% held by the top ten. V was clipped by 0 bases and J by 15 bases; unmatched bases: 8. The CDR3 has 13 residues. CDR1 and CDR2 (germline): LGHNA, YNFKEQ. Findings and limits, study-wide: In general, naive subsets displayed greater estimated richness than memory subsets did.

The chain carries TRBV4-2 and TRBJ2-1, with TRBD2 matching 7 bases. This receptor was identified in a woman younger than 45 in good health. The sequenced material came from memory CD4+ T cells sorted from blood. The subset is: CD45RA-negative fraction. The CDR3 DNA sequence: TGTGCCAGCAGCCAAGATGTGCGCGGGGAGGGGTTCTTC. Translating gives CASSQDVRGEGFF.